Listed here are 13 T cell receptor beta chains from one sample, sequenced in a study. TCRdb reprocessed the 5' RACE reads with MiXCR, giving one entry per CDR3 protein. This table has 25,000 to 35,000 distinct CDR3 sequences, approximately 24% appearing once. The sequenced sample was memory CD4+ T cells sorted from blood. Sample subset: memory CD4+ T cells, CD4+CD45RO+CD25-. These TCRs come from a female donor with breast cancer.

This clonotype has only a few counts. This chain joins TRBV27 and TRBJ2-7; a possible D gene is TRBD1 (7 bases). The V end was cut by 0 bases, the J end by 3 bases, with 12 bases between. This CDR3 region has 15 residues. Germline loops: CDR1 MNHEY, CDR2 SMNVEV (reference sequence). CDR3 nucleotide sequence: TGTGCCAGCAGTTTATCCAGGGGGGTGGGCTACGAGCAGTACTTC. It specifies CASSLSRGVGYEQYF.

This clonotype was counted many times. This chain uses TRBV9 with TRBJ2-2; D unresolved. The CDR3 sequence is 15 residues long. Germline V gene data show CDR1 as SGDLS and CDR2 as YYNGEE. Trimming stripped 0 bases from V and 1 base from J, with 7 bases between. The CDR3 reads CASSVGVRNTGELFF. In nucleotides, the CDR3 is TGTGCCAGCAGCGTAGGGGTTAGGAACACCGGGGAGCTGTTTTTT.

J is TRBJ1-5 and V is TRBV20-1; possibly TRBD1 for D (6 bases). The CDR3 spans 15 residues. Germline assignment: CDR1 DFQATT and CDR2 SNEGSKA (reference sequence). Between the trimmed V and J ends, which lost 0 bases and 6 bases, there was a span of 15 bases. Here the CDR3 DNA reads TGCAGTGCTAGAGATCATCAGGGGTCAGGTCAGCCCCAGCATTTT. The encoded protein is CSARDHQGSGQPQHF.

This chain connects TRBV29-1 to TRBJ2-6; unclear D gene. Looked up from germline, CDR1 is SQVTM and CDR2 is ANQGSEA. The CDR3 has 14 residues. Trimming stripped 3 bases from V and 0 bases from J, with 6 bases between. The CDR3 is CSVDVSSGANVLTF. Written as DNA, the CDR3 is TGCAGCGTTGATGTTAGCTCTGGGGCCAACGTCCTGACTTTC.

The gene calls are TRBV9 and TRBJ1-4; possible D gene TRBD1, 5 bases. V was trimmed by 0 bases and J by 7 bases, leaving 16 bases between them. The CDR3 is 16 amino acids. CDR1 is SGDLS, CDR2 YYNGEE, per germline. Here the CDR3 reads CASSVAGRGGREKLFF. For the CDR3, the DNA is TGTGCCAGCAGCGTAGCTGGAAGGGGAGGACGTGAAAAACTGTTTTTT. Based on the CDR3 plus reference TRBV9 and TRBJ1-4, the full variable domain is DSGVTQTPKHLITATGQRVTLRCSPRSGDLSVYWYQQSLDQGLQFLIQYYNGEERAKGNILERFSAQQFPDLHSELNLSSLELGDSALYFCASSVAGRGGREKLFFGSGTQLSVL.

This clonotype was found a few times. The V call is TRBV28, the J call TRBJ1-6; D is uncertain. The V gene's germline CDR1 is MDHEN and CDR2 SYDVKM. The CDR3 extends over 16 amino acids. V was pared by 8 bases and J by 3 bases, with 17 bases between. DNA for the CDR3: TGTGCCAGCGAAGCACCTTCGGGAGGCTATAATTCACCCCTCCACTTT. Its protein is CASEAPSGGYNSPLHF.

This clonotype came up many times. The rearrangement links TRBV7-9 to TRBJ2-5; D tentatively fits TRBD1 or TRBD2 (6 bases each). Germline lookup yields CDR1 SEHNR and CDR2 FQNEAQ (reference sequence). V was trimmed by 3 bases and J by 4 bases, leaving 9 bases between them. The CDR3 extends over 13 amino acids. For the CDR3, the DNA is TGTGCCAGCAGCTTGGAGGGGGGAGAGACCCAGTACTTC. Its protein product is CASSLEGGETQYF.

In its sample, this clonotype was seen a few times. The J gene is TRBJ2-1, the V gene TRBV6-5; 7 bases are a match to TRBD2. The CDR3 covers 15 residues. The germline V gene encodes CDR1 MNHEY and CDR2 SVGAGI. Losses at the gene ends were 5 bases for V and 4 bases for J; bases not matched to a gene: 8. The CDR3 region has the DNA TGTGCCAGCAGTCCCATGCGGGGGTCGTACAATGAGCAGTTCTTC. Amino acids: CASSPMRGSYNEQFF.

The V call is TRBV5-1, the J call TRBJ2-3; TRBD2 matches 13 bases. V shed 4 bases and J 6 bases; nucleotides not matched to a gene: 11. This CDR3 is built from 17 residues. Germline CDR1 and CDR2: SGHRS and YFSETQ. In DNA form, the CDR3 reads TGCGCCAGCAGCCCCTCGGGAACTAGCGGGAGGGCCGATACGCAGTATTTT. Translated: CASSPSGTSGRADTQYF.

This clonotype was counted ten times or more. V gene TRBV4-2 combines with J gene TRBJ2-3; 7 nucleotides line up with TRBD2. The CDR3 runs 15 residues. With V trimmed by 1 base and J by 2 bases, 3 bases remained unmatched. The V gene's germline CDR1 is LGHNA and CDR2 YNFKEQ. This CDR3 is CASSQVGGYTDTQYF. DNA of the CDR3: TGTGCCAGCAGCCAAGTCGGGGGGTACACAGATACGCAGTATTTT.

With respect to this clonotype: A junction end diverges from the germline sequence, so it may reflect a read error. The V call is TRBV20-1, the J call TRBJ2-1; TRBD2 agrees at 10 bases. The germline V gene has CDR1 DFQATT and CDR2 SNEGSKA (reference sequence). The CDR3 is 16 residues long. CDR3 residues: CSAPTGTSVRANEQFF. CDR3 nucleotides: TGTAGTGCCCCAACCGGGACTAGCGTGAGGGCCAATGAGCAGTTCTTC.

Only a few counts were recorded for this clonotype. The chain carries TRBV5-1 and TRBJ2-3; 8 positions match TRBD2. The CDR3 length is 15 residues. CDR1 SGHRS and CDR2 YFSETQ come from the germline V gene. V lost 0 bases to trimming and J lost 5 bases; unmatched junction nucleotides: 5. The DNA for the CDR3 is TGCGCCAGCAGCTTGGTCGTCGGGGGGGAAGATACGCAGTATTTT. Encoded protein: CASSLVVGGEDTQYF.

This clonotype was found many times. The chain recombines TRBV6-5 with TRBJ2-3, with D maybe TRBD2 (6 bases). CDR3 size: 17 residues. CDR1 is MNHEY and CDR2 is SVGAGI in the germline V gene. V lost 4 bases and J lost 5, with 22 bases in between. CDR3 nucleotide sequence: TGTGCCAGCAGTTTCGACGGGAGCCTGCGGAGCGGAGATACGCAGTATTTT. This codes for CASSFDGSLRSGDTQYF.